The 4 T cell receptor beta chains reported below all come from one sample, sequenced in a study of CXCR3-negative and CXCR3-positive naive CD8 T cells. Points from the study as a whole: TRB CDR3s were more hydrophobic in CXCR3-positive than in CXCR3-negative naive cells.

Their specific antigens are unknown. Researchers prepared the TRB cDNA libraries using 5' RACE with UMI labels. Each CDR3 protein gets one entry in TCRdb, which reprocessed the 5' RACE reads and gives no DNA. The sample table includes approximately 96,000 distinct CDR3 sequences. Sequencing input: naive CXCR3+ CD8+ T cells from blood. Sample subset: CD45RO-CCR7+CD27+CD95- naive CD8+ T cells expressing CXCR3 (TNR3+). The receptor set was obtained from a human donor in good health. Some clones in this sample may be carry-over from other donors' samples.

The rearrangement uses TRBV5-1 and TRBJ2-1; TCRdb's D call of TRBD1 is untestable without DNA. Germline values: CDR1 SGHRS, CDR2 YFSETQ. The CDR3 sequence is 13 residues long. The CDR3 sequence: CASRADGANEQFF.

The chain carries TRBV7-3 and TRBJ2-1. This CDR3 has 15 residues. CDR1 SGHTA and CDR2 FQGTGA come from the germline V gene. CDR3 sequence: CASSSSGTPYNEQFF.

The chain employs TRBV6-2 or TRBV6-3 and TRBJ2-1; TCRdb picks TRBD1, but there is no DNA to check that call. CDR1 is MNHEY, CDR2 SVGEGT, per germline. This CDR3 is 13 amino acids long. CDR3 protein: CASSYPPREEQFF.

The genes are TRBV7-3 and TRBJ2-1; TCRdb indicates TRBD2, and absent DNA this call remains unverified. Germline CDR1 and CDR2: SGHTA and FQGTGA. The length of the CDR3 is 16 residues. CDR3 in amino acids: CASSLTGTSDYNEQFF.